Presented here are 30 T cell receptor beta chains from one specimen sequenced in a study of T cell repertoires in cytomegalovirus infection. TCRdb independently ran MiXCR on the reads; one entry per CDR3 protein. The sample has 150,000 to 200,000 distinct CDR3 sequences, 28% seen once. The sample comprised PBMCs. The receptors shown here come from a human donor in good health (CMV status not recorded). Some clones in this sample may be carry-over from other donors' samples.

The rearrangement joins TRBV6-2 or TRBV6-3 to TRBJ1-2; perhaps TRBD1 as D (6 bases). Germline V gives CDR1 MNHEY, CDR2 SVGEGT. This CDR3 region has 13 residues. The V gene lost 8 bases and the J gene lost 6 bases, with 16 bases spanning the gap. CDR3 DNA sequence: TGTGCCAGCGGAGAGGGGGGGTTTGATGGCTACACCTTC. This encodes CASGEGGFDGYTF.

V and J are TRBV7-3 and TRBJ2-3, with D perhaps matching TRBD1 or TRBD2 (7 bases each). Germline V gene lookup returns CDR1 SGHTA and CDR2 FQGTGA. The CDR3 runs to 17 residues. The V and J ends lost 4 bases and 3 bases respectively, with 20 bases between them. The CDR3 is CASSSLSGGAGTDTQYF. Here the CDR3 DNA reads TGTGCCAGCAGCTCCCTTTCAGGGGGGGCCGGGACAGATACGCAGTATTTT.

This clonotype was counted only a few times. The J gene is TRBJ1-1, the V gene TRBV7-6, with 8 bases that match TRBD1. This CDR3 has 15 amino acids. J lost 3 bases, V lost 4 bases, and 7 bases had no gene match. The germline V gene has CDR1 SGHVS and CDR2 FNYEAQ. DNA of the CDR3: TGTGCCAGCAGCTCCTACACAGGGGGGGACACTGAAGCTTTCTTT. Protein: CASSSYTGGDTEAFF. The full variable domain, in which reference TRBV7-6 and TRBJ1-1 provide the parts outside the CDR3, is GAGVSQSPRYKVTKRGQDVALRCDPISGHVSLYWYRQALGQGPEFLTYFNYEAQQDKSGLPNDRFSAERPEGSISTLTIQRTEQRDSAMYRCASSSYTGGDTEAFFGQGTRLTVV.

J is TRBJ1-5 and V is TRBV6-6, with D maybe TRBD1 (5 bases). The CDR3 consists of 13 residues. Germline assignment: CDR1 MNHNY and CDR2 SVGAGI (reference sequence). V was cut by 6 bases and J by 7 bases, with 13 bases left in between. DNA of the CDR3: TGTGCCAGCAGCGTTGGAAGGGGCCAGCCCCAGCATTTT. Translation gives CASSVGRGQPQHF.

This clonotype came up a few times. CDR3 protein: CASSTGTANIQYF. CDR3 in DNA: TGTGCCAGCAGCACCGGGACGGCAAACATTCAGTACTTC. The chain is built from TRBV11-2 and TRBJ2-4; either TRBD1 or TRBD2 may fit D (5 bases each). Trimming removed 5 bases at V and 6 bases at J, with 11 bases between. Germline loops: CDR1 SGHAT, CDR2 FQNNGV. This CDR3 spans 13 amino acids.

This clonotype appeared once. This rearrangement joins TRBV25-1 to TRBJ1-2, with 7 nucleotides matching TRBD1. Germline-derived CDR1 and CDR2 are MGHDK and SYGVNS. J lost 1 base, V lost 3 bases, and 8 bases had no gene match. The CDR3 runs 16 residues. As DNA, the CDR3 is TGTGCCAGCAGTGATTTAAGACAGGGATTTAACTATGGCTACACCTTC. Protein product: CASSDLRQGFNYGYTF.

CDR3 sequence: CASSPPDGSGGALQFF. In DNA, the CDR3 is TGTGCCAGCTCACCACCGGATGGTAGCGGGGGGGCCTTGCAGTTCTTC. The J gene is TRBJ2-1, the V gene TRBV18; 11 bases fit TRBD2. The CDR3 runs to 16 residues. Per germline, CDR1 KGHSH and CDR2 LQKENI. Germline trimming cut 0 bases from V and 12 bases from J; bases unmatched to any gene: 10. The full variable domain, in which reference TRBV18 and TRBJ2-1 provide the parts outside the CDR3, is NAGVMQNPRHLVRRRGQEARLRCSPMKGHSHVYWYRQLPEEGLKFMVYLQKENIIDESGMPKERFSAEFPKEGPSILRIQQVVRGDSAAYFCASSPPDGSGGALQFFGPGTRLTVL.

This clonotype was recorded at least ten times. The CDR3 spells CASSVDREETQYF. In DNA, the CDR3 is TGTGCCAGCAGCGTGGACAGGGAAGAGACCCAGTACTTC. V gene TRBV7-2 combines with J gene TRBJ2-5; 8 bases agree with TRBD1. Germline CDR1 reads SGHTA; CDR2 reads FQGNSA. V was clipped by 5 bases and J by 3 bases; unmatched bases: 2. The length of the CDR3 is 13 residues. Drawing the rest from reference TRBV7-2 and TRBJ2-5, the complete variable domain is GAGVSQSPSNKVTEKGKDVELRCDPISGHTALYWYRQSLGQGLEFLIYFQGNSAPDKSGLPSDRFSAERTGGSVSTLTIQRTQQEDSAVYLCASSVDREETQYFGPGTRLLVL.

Many counts were recorded for this clonotype. The genes are TRBV7-6 and TRBJ1-4; possible D gene TRBD1, 5 bases. The CDR3 has 17 amino acids. Germline V CDR1 and CDR2: SGHVS, FNYEAQ. Trimming left V 5 bases short and J 2 bases short, with 18 bases between. CDR3 bases: TGTGCCAGCAGCCCCTCGGACGTCCGGGGGACTAATGAAAAACTGTTTTTT. Residues: CASSPSDVRGTNEKLFF.

Concerning this clonotype itself: Germline is not matched at one junction end, which may reflect a read error. The chain recombines TRBV15 with TRBJ2-1, with TRBD2 matching over 8 bases. CDR1 and CDR2 from the germline V gene are LNHNV and YYDKDF (reference sequence). The CDR3 is 14 amino acids. CDR3 residues: CVTRSGGIYNEQFF. The CDR3 coding sequence is TGTGTCACCCGGAGCGGGGGAATCTACAATGAGCAGTTCTTC.

The chain employs TRBV11-2 and TRBJ1-1; D might be TRBD1 (5 bases). The CDR3 is 16 residues long. Trimming shortened V by 5 bases and J by 6 bases, and 22 bases separated the two germline ends. Germline CDR1 is SGHAT and CDR2 is FQNNGV. The CDR3 loop is CASSPYRDSGGAEAFF. CDR3 DNA: TGTGCCAGCAGCCCCTACCGGGACTCCGGGGGGGCTGAAGCTTTCTTT.

Many counts were recorded for this clonotype. This chain joins TRBV7-6 and TRBJ1-4, with 9 positions matching TRBD1. Germline V gene lookup returns CDR1 SGHVS and CDR2 FNYEAQ. The V gene end was trimmed by 4 bases and the J gene end by 1 base; junction bases not matched to a gene: 4. CDR3 size: 16 residues. DNA for the CDR3: TGTGCCAGCAGCTCCCGACAGGGGGAAACTAATGAAAAACTGTTTTTT. It yields the protein CASSSRQGETNEKLFF.

This clonotype showed up many times. This chain uses TRBV5-4 with TRBJ1-1, with D unresolved. Germline lookup yields CDR1 SGHNT and CDR2 YYREEE (reference sequence). V was clipped by 9 bases and J by 6 bases, with 18 bases between them. CDR3 length equals 13 residues. CDR3 protein: CANSVKGIPEAFF. The CDR3 DNA sequence: TGTGCCAATTCTGTTAAGGGAATCCCTGAAGCTTTCTTT.

This sequence joins TRBV7-4 and TRBJ2-7; no clear D gene. V was shortened by 7 bases and J by 3 bases, with 13 bases between the two germline ends. Germline assignment: CDR1 SGHVT and CDR2 SQSDAQ. CDR3 length: 13 amino acids. This CDR3 is CASISEWGYEQYF. CDR3 coding DNA: TGTGCCAGCATCTCAGAGTGGGGCTACGAGCAGTACTTC.

The sample holds a few counts of this clonotype. The chain uses TRBV7-2 and TRBJ2-6; D gene uncertain. CDR1 SGHTA and CDR2 FQGNSA come from the germline V gene. Trimming removed 5 bases at V and 1 base at J, with 12 bases between. The CDR3 loop spans 16 amino acids. In DNA form, the CDR3 reads TGTGCCAGCAGCCCTAGACAACGGTCTGGGGCCAACGTCCTGACTTTC. This encodes CASSPRQRSGANVLTF.

The chain recombines TRBV29-1 with TRBJ1-4, with D perhaps matching TRBD1 (6 bases). V lost 7 bases and J lost 7, with 19 bases in between. Germline V gene sequence: CDR1 SQVTM, CDR2 ANQGSEA. The CDR3 extends over 14 amino acids. This chain's CDR3 is CSARGGQGAEKLFF. In DNA form, the CDR3 reads TGCAGCGCTCGGGGGGGGCAGGGAGCTGAAAAACTGTTTTTT.

A note on this clonotype: A read error may account for a junction end that differs from germline. The chain recombines TRBV12-3 or TRBV12-4 with TRBJ2-1; possibly TRBD1 for D (6 bases). There are 15 residues in the CDR3. The CDR3 region is CASTKGGGRYNEQLF. In nucleotides, the CDR3 is TGTGCCAGCACCAAAGGTGGGGGCCGTTACAATGAGCAGCTCTTC.

The chain combines TRBV5-1 with TRBJ2-1; 9 bases line up with TRBD2. This CDR3 contains 19 residues. CDR1 SGHRS and CDR2 YFSETQ come from the germline V gene. V shed 1 base, J shed 3 bases, and the junction held 14 bases outside the gene matches. CDR3 sequence reads: CASSLRGGGAAFLYNEQFF. CDR3 sequence (DNA): TGCGCCAGCAGCTTGCGAGGCGGGGGGGCCGCCTTCCTCTACAATGAGCAGTTCTTC.

V usage is TRBV7-3 and J usage is TRBJ1-2; D is perhaps TRBD1 (6 bases). Germline V gene sequence: CDR1 SGHTA, CDR2 FQGTGA. The CDR3 extends over 16 amino acids. Trimming removed 2 bases at V and 3 bases at J, with 16 bases between. CDR3 sequence reads: CASSLGGTSPDYGYTF. The DNA of the CDR3 is TGTGCCAGCAGCTTAGGAGGGACAAGCCCCGACTATGGCTACACCTTC. Full variable domain (rest looked up from reference TRBV7-3 and TRBJ1-2): GAGVSQTPSNKVTEKGKYVELRCDPISGHTALYWYRQSLGQGPEFLIYFQGTGAADDSGLPNDRFFAVRPEGSVSTLKIQRTERGDSAVYLCASSLGGTSPDYGYTFGSGTRLTVV.

V gene TRBV14 combines with J gene TRBJ1-1, with a possible D match to TRBD1 (6 bases). CDR1 SGHDN and CDR2 FVKESK come from the germline V gene. The CDR3 consists of 16 residues. Trimming took 0 bases from V and 4 from J, leaving 15 bases between them. CDR3 in amino acids: CASSQELGARGTEAFF. CDR3 nucleotides: TGTGCCAGCAGCCAAGAATTGGGGGCCCGGGGCACTGAAGCTTTCTTT.

The gene calls are TRBV7-2 and TRBJ2-3; 9 bases line up with TRBD1. From germline, CDR1 is SGHTA and CDR2 FQGNSA. J lost 5 bases, V lost 3 bases, and 6 bases had no gene match. The CDR3 covers 15 residues. The CDR3 protein is CASSLDRGDGDTQYF. CDR3 nucleotides: TGTGCCAGCAGCTTGGACAGGGGAGATGGAGATACGCAGTATTTT.

This rearrangement joins TRBV2 to TRBJ1-1; possible D gene TRBD1, 5 bases. The V gene lost 3 bases and the J gene lost 1 base, with 15 bases spanning the gap. CDR3 length equals 16 residues. The V gene's germline CDR1 is SNHLY and CDR2 FYNNEI. The CDR3 loop is CASSDAARGKNTEAFF. DNA of the CDR3: TGTGCCAGCAGTGATGCGGCCCGGGGGAAGAACACTGAAGCTTTCTTT.

This clonotype was observed many times. The chain joins TRBV7-6 to TRBJ2-3; D is undetermined. Germline V gives CDR1 SGHVS, CDR2 FNYEAQ. The CDR3 has 14 residues. Trimming cost V 5 bases and J 4 bases, with 13 bases left between them. The CDR3 DNA reads as TGTGCCAGCAGCCTCCTGGAGTCACCAGATACGCAGTATTTT. It codes for CASSLLESPDTQYF.

This chain uses TRBV6-5 with TRBJ1-1; 10 positions match TRBD1. V dropped 6 bases and J dropped 6; count of bases not matched to a gene: 7. The CDR3 consists of 14 residues. Germline V gene data show CDR1 as MNHEY and CDR2 as SVGAGI. The CDR3 nucleotides are TGTGCCAGCAGGTCCGGGACAGGGGACTCTGAAGCTTTCTTT. This codes for CASRSGTGDSEAFF.

This clonotype was counted ten times or more. The rearrangement uses TRBV7-2 and TRBJ2-1; TRBD1 matches at 7 bases. CDR3 size: 14 residues. V gave up 8 bases and J gave up 4 bases; unmatched junction bases: 8. The germline gives CDR1 SGHTA, CDR2 FQGNSA. CDR3 sequence reads: CASGPGQKYNEQFF. The DNA of the CDR3 is TGTGCCAGCGGACCGGGACAGAAGTACAATGAGCAGTTCTTC. Full variable domain (outside the CDR3, taken from reference TRBV7-2 and TRBJ2-1): GAGVSQSPSNKVTEKGKDVELRCDPISGHTALYWYRQSLGQGLEFLIYFQGNSAPDKSGLPSDRFSAERTGGSVSTLTIQRTQQEDSAVYLCASGPGQKYNEQFFGPGTRLTVL.

The chain uses TRBV29-1 and TRBJ1-2; D unresolved. Deletions cut 3 bases from V and 4 bases from J, with 12 bases between. CDR3 length equals 13 residues. In germline, CDR1 is SQVTM, CDR2 ANQGSEA. The CDR3 is CSVEGWTGYGYTF. The CDR3 coding sequence is TGCAGCGTTGAGGGGTGGACCGGCTATGGCTACACCTTC. The complete variable domain, with remaining parts taken from reference TRBV29-1 and TRBJ1-2, reads SAVISQKPSRDICQRGTSLTIQCQVDSQVTMMFWYRQQPGQSLTLIATANQGSEATYESGFVIDKFPISRPNLTFSTLTVSNMSPEDSSIYLCSVEGWTGYGYTFGSGTRLTVV.

The table lists this clonotype with a few counts. V and J are TRBV7-2 and TRBJ1-1; D uncertain. Germline CDR1 and CDR2: SGHTA and FQGNSA. With 4 bases removed from V and 10 bases from J, the gap between germline ends came to 16 bases. The CDR3 has 13 amino acids. The CDR3 DNA reads as TGTGCCAGCAGCTACCCTTCTGGGATGGCAGCTTTCTTT. Its translation is CASSYPSGMAAFF.

This rearrangement joins TRBV24-1 to TRBJ2-3; D possibly corresponds to TRBD2 (7 bases). The CDR3 has 14 amino acids. In germline, CDR1 is KGHDR, CDR2 SFDVKD. V lost 4 bases and J lost 10, with 17 bases in between. Here the CDR3 DNA reads TGTGCCACCAGTGACCGCCAGGGGAGGGAGGCGCAGTATTTT. Its protein product is CATSDRQGREAQYF.

This clonotype has more than one count but fewer than ten. The gene calls are TRBV7-9 and TRBJ2-3; D gene unclear. Trimming left V 3 bases short and J 5 bases short, with 12 bases between. CDR3 length: 14 residues. Germline CDR1 SEHNR, CDR2 FQNEAQ (reference sequence). CDR3 DNA: TGTGCCAGCAGCTTGGGTGGGGATGGAGATACGCAGTATTTT. Amino acid sequence: CASSLGGDGDTQYF.

A note on this clonotype: As the CDR3 is not closed by the conserved phenylalanine or tryptophan, this likely results from a read error. V and J are TRBV2 and TRBJ2-1; D possibly corresponds to TRBD1 (6 bases). Germline-derived CDR1 and CDR2 are SNHLY and FYNNEI. The CDR3 sequence is 14 residues long. The CDR3 is CASTEPGDNNEQFV. For the CDR3, the DNA is TGTGCCAGCACTGAACCAGGGGATAACAATGAGCAGTTCGTC.